Each of the 29 T cell receptor beta chains below was sequenced from the same sample in a study of response to subunit inactivated influenza vaccine. TCRdb reprocessed the RT-PCR reads with MiXCR, giving one entry per CDR3 protein. This table holds approximately 500,000 distinct CDR3 sequences, under 30% found once. These data were also reused for a study on T cells expressing NK-cell markers. That work adds: 5'RACE template switching with UMIs generated TCR beta cDNA.

The sequencing here drew on CD4+ T cells sorted from PBMCs, taken 11 to 12 days after vaccination. Source of these receptors: a man over 45 who received an inactivated influenza vaccine.

The V call is TRBV20-1, the J call TRBJ1-2; unclear D gene. CDR1 and CDR2 from the germline V gene are DFQATT and SNEGSKA (reference sequence). Trimming left V 2 bases short and J 1 base short, with 11 bases between. The CDR3 covers 14 residues. The CDR3 reads CSARQVSLNYGYTF. The CDR3 coding sequence is TGCAGTGCTAGACAGGTCAGCCTTAACTATGGCTACACCTTC.

The chain is built from TRBV6-2 or TRBV6-3 and TRBJ2-5; 13 bases are a match to TRBD2. The CDR3 spans 16 residues. Trimming removed 7 bases from V and 5 bases from J; junction bases left unmatched: 10. The germline V gene encodes CDR1 MNHEY and CDR2 SVGEGT. The CDR3 spells CASTYGLAGVPETQYF. CDR3 in DNA: TGTGCCAGCACCTACGGACTAGCGGGGGTTCCGGAGACCCAGTACTTC.

V and J are TRBV14 and TRBJ2-2; D is unclear. Trimming cost V 1 base and J 3 bases, with 9 bases left between them. CDR1 is SGHDN, CDR2 FVKESK, per germline. The CDR3 contains 15 residues. For the CDR3, the DNA is TGTGCCAGCAGCCAAGGGCTAGGGTACACCGGGGAGCTGTTTTTT. As protein: CASSQGLGYTGELFF.

The CDR3 here is CSVEPVGVETQYF. CDR3 nucleotides: TGCAGCGTCGAACCGGTCGGGGTAGAGACCCAGTACTTC. V is TRBV29-1 and J is TRBJ2-5; perhaps TRBD2 as D (5 bases). V lost 6 bases to trimming and J lost 4 bases, with 15 bases between them. Germline V gives CDR1 SQVTM, CDR2 ANQGSEA. This CDR3 region has 13 residues.

The chain combines TRBV6-5 with TRBJ2-3, with a weak D call TRBD2 (6 bases). The CDR3 spans 16 residues. Germline values: CDR1 MNHEY, CDR2 SVGAGI. The V and J ends lost 4 bases and 0 bases respectively, with 14 bases between them. The CDR3 is CASSFRLGASTDTQYF. Written as DNA, the CDR3 is TGTGCCAGCAGTTTTAGACTAGGGGCTAGCACAGATACGCAGTATTTT.

The chain links TRBV5-1 to TRBJ2-1, with TRBD2 matching over 8 bases. Germline CDR1 and CDR2: SGHRS and YFSETQ. With 6 bases clipped from V and 9 bases from J, the junction kept 11 bases outside the gene matches. The CDR3 runs 14 residues. The CDR3 DNA reads TGCGCCAGCAACTCGGGACTAGTTGGTATTGAGCAGTTCTTC. Translation gives CASNSGLVGIEQFF. The whole variable domain, remainder taken from reference TRBV5-1 and TRBJ2-1, is KAGVTQTPRYLIKTRGQQVTLSCSPISGHRSVSWYQQTPGQGLQFLFEYFSETQRNKGNFPGRFSGRQFSNSRSEMNVSTLELGDSALYLCASNSGLVGIEQFFGPGTRLTVL.

The gene calls are TRBV4-2 and TRBJ2-4; 9 nucleotides align to TRBD1. The ends lost 5 bases at V and 10 bases at J; junction bases unmatched: 6. From germline, CDR1 is LGHNA and CDR2 YNFKEQ. The CDR3 is 13 amino acids. DNA of the CDR3: TGTGCCAGCAGCGGACAGGGGTGGGGGATTCAGTACTTC. This sequence encodes CASSGQGWGIQYF.

J is TRBJ2-1 and V is TRBV20-1; 11 nucleotides line up with TRBD2. The J segment lost 3 bases and the V segment lost 1 base, leaving 2 bases of the junction unmatched. The CDR3 sequence is 15 residues long. The germline V gene encodes CDR1 DFQATT and CDR2 SNEGSKA (reference sequence). The CDR3 loop is CSARATSGGYNEQFF. CDR3 DNA sequence: TGCAGTGCTAGAGCTACTAGCGGGGGCTACAATGAGCAGTTCTTC.

CDR3 DNA sequence: TGTGCCAGCAGCGTAGCTCCCCAGGGCTACGAGCAGTACTTC. It translates to CASSVAPQGYEQYF. J is TRBJ2-7 and V is TRBV9, with TRBD1 as a possible D gene (5 bases). V was pared by 0 bases and J by 3 bases, with 10 bases between. The CDR3 loop spans 14 amino acids. Germline V lookup: CDR1 SGDLS, CDR2 YYNGEE.

To note about this clonotype: Sequence at one end of the junction differs from germline and may be a read error. The V call is TRBV15, the J call TRBJ2-7; D remains unclear. Germline V gene lookup returns CDR1 LNHNV and CDR2 YYDKDF (reference sequence). This CDR3 has 13 amino acids. The CDR3 coding sequence is TGTGCCACCAGCGGTACAACTTTTGGCGAGAAGTACTTC. It translates to CATSGTTFGEKYF.

This clonotype has a handful of counts. This chain uses TRBV10-3 with TRBJ2-5, with 8 bases matching TRBD2. CDR1 ENHRY and CDR2 SYGVKD come from the germline V gene. The CDR3 contains 15 residues. Trimming removed 11 bases from V and 0 bases from J; junction bases left unmatched: 11. The CDR3 here is CAAQAGTRDQETQYF. CDR3 DNA: TGTGCCGCACAAGCGGGGACTAGAGACCAAGAGACCCAGTACTTC.

The gene calls are TRBV5-1 and TRBJ2-3, with D unclear. The V and J ends lost 0 bases and 6 bases respectively, with 11 bases between them. The CDR3 length is 14 residues. Germline V CDR1 and CDR2: SGHRS, YFSETQ. In nucleotides, the CDR3 is TGCGCCAGCAGCTTGGGTGGATACGCGGATACGCAGTATTTT. Residues: CASSLGGYADTQYF.

This clonotype showed up just a few times. V is TRBV6-6 and J is TRBJ1-1; no reliable D call. The CDR3 spans 12 residues. V lost 5 bases, J lost 8 bases, and 12 bases lay in between. The germline V gene has CDR1 MNHNY and CDR2 SVGAGI (reference sequence). CDR3 region: CASSPVPGEAFF. The DNA for the CDR3 is TGTGCCAGCAGTCCCGTTCCCGGGGAAGCTTTCTTT.

This clonotype was counted only a few times. The gene calls are TRBV4-3 and TRBJ2-7; D not resolved. V was cut by 3 bases and J by 3 bases, with 9 bases left in between. The germline V gene has CDR1 LGHNA and CDR2 YSLEER. The CDR3 sequence is 13 residues long. The CDR3 DNA is TGCGCCAGCAGCCACGCTCCTAGCTACGAGCAGTACTTC. Translating it yields CASSHAPSYEQYF.

This clonotype was seen only a few times. This rearrangement joins TRBV5-1 to TRBJ2-2; 8 nucleotides align to TRBD1. The germline V gene has CDR1 SGHRS and CDR2 YFSETQ. The CDR3 loop spans 13 amino acids. Trimming cost V 2 bases and J 14 bases; bases outside gene matches: 8. The CDR3 region has the DNA TGCGCCAGCAGCTTTGTAGCAGGGGGCGAACTGTTTTTT. Protein product: CASSFVAGGELFF.

The chain has TRBV11-2 and TRBJ2-6, with 14 bases lining up with TRBD2. Germline-derived CDR1 and CDR2 are SGHAT and FQNNGV. V lost 5 bases and J lost 2; bases outside the gene matches: 5. There are 18 residues in the CDR3. CDR3: CASSKTSGGAAGANVLTF. The CDR3 DNA is TGTGCCAGCAGCAAGACTAGCGGGGGGGCCGCTGGGGCCAACGTCCTGACTTTC.

This rearrangement joins TRBV5-5 to TRBJ2-2, with 14 bases matching TRBD2. Trimming cost V 4 bases and J 5 bases; bases outside gene matches: 4. The CDR3 has 16 amino acids. CDR1 is SGHKS and CDR2 is YYEKEE in the germline V gene (reference sequence). This CDR3 is CASSLTSGRGTGELFF. In DNA form, the CDR3 reads TGTGCCAGCAGCCTGACTAGCGGGAGGGGAACCGGGGAGCTGTTTTTT.

This chain links TRBV20-1 with TRBJ2-1, with D hard to call. V lost 4 bases and J lost 0, with 10 bases in between. Germline V gives CDR1 DFQATT, CDR2 SNEGSKA (reference sequence). This CDR3 region has 14 residues. CDR3 sequence reads: CSAILGLSYNEQFF. The CDR3 DNA reads as TGCAGTGCTATTCTTGGCCTCTCCTACAATGAGCAGTTCTTC.

The gene calls are TRBV20-1 and TRBJ2-7; 9 bases line up with TRBD1. V lost 1 base to trimming and J lost 5 bases; unmatched junction nucleotides: 6. The CDR3 is 14 amino acids. Germline CDR1 DFQATT, CDR2 SNEGSKA (reference sequence). The CDR3 coding sequence is TGCAGTGCTAGAGTGGGGACAGGGTATAACGAGCAGTACTTC. This sequence encodes CSARVGTGYNEQYF.

This clonotype was observed a handful of times. The rearrangement joins TRBV10-2 to TRBJ2-7, with D unresolved. Germline V CDR1 and CDR2: WSHSY, SAAADI. The V end was cut by 4 bases, the J end by 1 base, with 11 bases between. This CDR3 spans 14 amino acids. CDR3 bases: TGCGCCAGCAGTGCGGGCCCAAGATCCTACGAGCAGTACTTC. Translating gives CASSAGPRSYEQYF.

This clonotype showed up just a few times. V and J are TRBV20-1 and TRBJ1-1, with TRBD1 identical over 10 bases. The germline CDR1 and CDR2 sequences are DFQATT and SNEGSKA (reference sequence). The V gene end was trimmed by 3 bases and the J gene end by 6 bases; junction bases not matched to a gene: 7. The CDR3 contains 14 residues. This CDR3 reads CSARGTGEVSEAFF. CDR3 bases: TGCAGTGCTAGGGGGACAGGGGAAGTGTCTGAAGCTTTCTTT.

The V gene is TRBV20-1, the J gene TRBJ2-3, with 9 nucleotides matching TRBD2. This CDR3 comprises 13 residues. The V segment lost 8 bases and the J segment 3 bases; nucleotides outside the gene matches: 6. CDR1 and CDR2 from the germline V gene are DFQATT and SNEGSKA (reference sequence). CDR3 coding DNA: TGCAGTATCAGGCGGGGGGGAACAGATACGCAGTATTTT. Amino acid sequence: CSIRRGGTDTQYF.

This clonotype showed up many times. The DNA for the CDR3 is TGTGCCTGGAACGAACAGACGGGGAACGAGCAGTACTTC. It codes for CAWNEQTGNEQYF. The V and J genes are TRBV30 and TRBJ2-7; possibly TRBD2 for D (5 bases). The length of the CDR3 is 13 residues. V was shortened by 4 bases and J by 5 bases, with 15 bases between the two germline ends. Per the germline V gene, CDR1 is GTSNPN and CDR2 is SVGIG (reference sequence).

The rearrangement joins TRBV5-1 to TRBJ2-1; D is tentatively TRBD1 or TRBD2 (7 bases each). This CDR3 has 17 residues. V was trimmed by 7 bases and J by 3 bases, leaving 23 bases between them. In germline, CDR1 is SGHRS, CDR2 YFSETQ. In DNA, the CDR3 is TGCGCCAGCGGTAGGGGGGAGGGGGCGCGGAACTACAATGAGCAGTTCTTC. Encoded protein: CASGRGEGARNYNEQFF.

The chain links TRBV5-5 to TRBJ1-6; the match to TRBD1 covers 7 bases. Germline CDR1 SGHKS, CDR2 YYEKEE (reference sequence). With 2 bases clipped from V and 5 bases from J, the junction kept 13 bases outside the gene matches. The CDR3 is 18 amino acids. CDR3 amino acids: CASSLTGSGTANNSPLHF. The CDR3 DNA follows: TGTGCCAGCAGCTTAACAGGTTCCGGGACAGCTAATAATTCACCCCTCCACTTT.

V usage is TRBV7-9 and J usage is TRBJ1-5; D possibly corresponds to TRBD1 (6 bases). The CDR3 extends over 15 amino acids. V was shortened by 1 base and J by 0 bases, with 7 bases between the two germline ends. Per germline, CDR1 SEHNR and CDR2 FQNEAQ (reference sequence). Here the CDR3 DNA reads TGTGCCAGCAGCTTAGGACAGGTTAGCAATCAGCCCCAGCATTTT. It is translated as CASSLGQVSNQPQHF.

This clonotype has at least ten counts. This sequence joins TRBV5-1 and TRBJ1-1; D gene uncertain. This CDR3 comprises 13 residues. Trimming stripped 5 bases from V and 3 bases from J, with 11 bases between. Germline lookup yields CDR1 SGHRS and CDR2 YFSETQ. CDR3 amino acids: CASRWLGDTEAFF. The CDR3 region has the DNA TGCGCCAGCAGATGGTTAGGAGACACTGAAGCTTTCTTT.

The rearrangement uses TRBV2 and TRBJ2-5; no firm D call. Looked up from germline, CDR1 is SNHLY and CDR2 is FYNNEI. The germline V and J ends were trimmed by 6 bases and 3 bases, with 17 bases remaining between them. The CDR3 length is 15 residues. The CDR3 coding sequence is TGTGCCAGCAGGGCTGCCGGTTCTGGAAAAGAGACCCAGTACTTC. It codes for CASRAAGSGKETQYF.

The chain couples TRBV20-1 to TRBJ2-7; D not certain. This CDR3 is 13 amino acids long. Germline V gene sequence: CDR1 DFQATT, CDR2 SNEGSKA (reference sequence). V shed 0 bases and J shed 6 bases, with 12 bases lying between them. This CDR3 is CSARDGSAGEQYF. The CDR3, as DNA: TGCAGTGCTAGAGATGGGTCGGCTGGCGAGCAGTACTTC.